The 20 T cell receptor beta chains below all came from one sample that was sequenced in a study of breast tumors, draining lymph nodes, adjacent tissues. Using its own MiXCR run on the multiplex PCR reads, TCRdb lists one record per CDR3 protein. The sample gives some 97,000 distinct CDR3 sequences, 21% of which show up once; less than 1.5% is in the top ten. The lymph nodes were axillary draining lymph nodes from breast cancer patients. The sample consisted of axillary lymph node tissue. All receptors derive from a female donor with breast cancer. Some clones in this sample may be carry-over from other donors' samples.

The table lists this clonotype with many counts. The rearrangement joins TRBV7-2 to TRBJ1-5, with D perhaps matching TRBD1 (5 bases). Germline CDR1 is SGHTA and CDR2 is FQGNSA. The CDR3 spans 17 residues. The V end was cut by 6 bases, the J end by 3 bases, with 21 bases between. In DNA form, the CDR3 reads TGTGCCAGCAGTTCTAGGACCAAAGACAGTCCCAATCAGCCCCAGCATTTT. Residues: CASSSRTKDSPNQPQHF.

Remarks on this clonotype: A much bigger clone sits one base away, suggesting this may be a read error. Because it lacks the conserved phenylalanine or tryptophan at the end, this CDR3 is likely a read error. V is TRBV3-1 and J is TRBJ2-7, with D unresolved. This CDR3 has 12 residues. Trimming stripped 2 bases from V and 4 bases from J, with 6 bases between. Per the germline V gene, CDR1 is LGHDT and CDR2 is YNNKEL (reference sequence). This chain's CDR3 is CASSQNRYEQYS. In nucleotides, the CDR3 is TGTGCCAGCAGCCAAAATAGGTACGAGCAGTACTCC.

In its sample, this clonotype was seen many times. This chain uses TRBV10-3 with TRBJ1-2, with 8 bases lining up with TRBD1. CDR1 ENHRY and CDR2 SYGVKD come from the germline V gene. J was trimmed by 5 bases and V by 4 bases; bases with no gene match: 6. The CDR3 is 14 amino acids. The CDR3 DNA sequence: TGTGCCATCAGTGGAAACCAGGGGGCGTATGGCTACACCTTC. It translates to CAISGNQGAYGYTF.

The chain has TRBV4-2 and TRBJ2-1; D gene uncertain. The CDR3 sequence is 13 residues long. Trimming cost V 3 bases and J 9 bases, with 12 bases left between them. CDR1 is LGHNA, CDR2 YNFKEQ, per germline. The CDR3 sequence is CASSQIETFEQFF. The CDR3 nucleotides are TGTGCCAGCAGCCAGATAGAGACTTTTGAGCAGTTCTTC.

This clonotype showed up just a few times. This chain links TRBV7-9 with TRBJ1-2, with D uncertain. The V gene's germline CDR1 is SEHNR and CDR2 FQNEAQ (reference sequence). V shed 5 bases and J shed 6 bases, with 10 bases lying between them. This CDR3 is built from 12 residues. The CDR3 DNA sequence: TGTGCCAGCAGCACACGCCGAGATGGCTACACCTTC. It specifies CASSTRRDGYTF.

This clonotype was counted ten times or more. The J gene is TRBJ1-5, the V gene TRBV6-5; D not resolved. CDR3 length equals 15 residues. V lost 0 bases and J 0 bases, leaving 6 bases between the germline ends. Germline CDR1 is MNHEY and CDR2 is SVGAGI. The CDR3 region is CASSYSQYSNQPQHF. The CDR3 coding sequence is TGTGCCAGCAGTTACTCGCAGTATAGCAATCAGCCCCAGCATTTT.

This clonotype has a count of ten or more. The V call is TRBV5-6, the J call TRBJ1-6; 10 nucleotides agree with TRBD1. Trimming cost V 1 base and J 5 bases; bases outside gene matches: 6. Germline lookup yields CDR1 SGHDT and CDR2 YYEEEE. The CDR3 spans 17 residues. Here the CDR3 reads CASSLSAGQGHNSPLHF. The CDR3 DNA is TGTGCCAGCAGCTTGTCGGCGGGACAGGGGCATAATTCACCCCTCCACTTT.

The sample holds many counts of this clonotype. The chain combines TRBV9 with TRBJ2-1; 9 nucleotides match TRBD2. CDR3 length equals 15 residues. V dropped 4 bases and J dropped 4; count of bases not matched to a gene: 6. CDR1 is SGDLS, CDR2 YYNGEE, per germline. The CDR3 sequence is CASSPGTSWYNEQFF. CDR3 nucleotide sequence: TGTGCCAGCAGCCCCGGGACTAGCTGGTACAATGAGCAGTTCTTC.

The gene calls are TRBV6-6 and TRBJ2-3; a weak D match, TRBD2 (6 bases). In germline, CDR1 is MNHNY, CDR2 SVGAGI (reference sequence). The CDR3 is made up of 19 amino acids. Trimming shortened V by 0 bases and J by 2 bases, and 21 bases separated the two germline ends. The CDR3 is CASSYSSPEGRFNTDTQYF. In nucleotides, the CDR3 is TGTGCCAGCAGTTACTCGTCCCCGGAGGGGCGGTTTAACACAGATACGCAGTATTTT.

This clonotype was picked up many times. The rearrangement links TRBV4-1 to TRBJ1-5; D uncertain. CDR1 and CDR2 (germline): MGHRA, YSYEKL. The CDR3 totals 15 residues. The V end lost 0 bases, the J end lost 2 bases, and 8 bases lay between the germline ends. CDR3 sequence reads: CASSQEPGRNQPQHF. The CDR3 coding sequence is TGCGCCAGCAGCCAAGAACCCGGCCGCAATCAGCCCCAGCATTTT.

This clonotype was seen ten or more times. The rearrangement joins TRBV19 to TRBJ1-2, with no clear D. Germline V lookup: CDR1 LNHDA, CDR2 SQIVND (reference sequence). The CDR3 length is 15 residues. Between the trimmed V and J ends, which lost 3 bases and 2 bases, there was a span of 13 bases. The CDR3 DNA is TGTGCCAGTAGTATTGGCGGGTTCCAGAACTATGGCTACACCTTC. Its protein product is CASSIGGFQNYGYTF.

In its sample, this clonotype was seen many times. The V call is TRBV19, the J call TRBJ1-5, with D possibly being TRBD1 (5 bases). This CDR3 comprises 12 residues. The germline V and J ends were trimmed by 10 bases and 10 bases, with 17 bases remaining between them. Per the germline V gene, CDR1 is LNHDA and CDR2 is SQIVND (reference sequence). CDR3 bases: TGTGCCACCCGGGACGCCCCAAGTCCCCAGCATTTT. It codes for CATRDAPSPQHF.

Comments on this clonotype: This may be a read error: a much more frequent sequence differs by one nucleotide. This is likely a read error, given that the CDR3 carries no conserved phenylalanine or tryptophan at its end. V gene TRBV9 combines with J gene TRBJ2-2; no reliable D call. Germline V gene lookup returns CDR1 SGDLS and CDR2 YYNGEE. V dropped 0 bases and J dropped 8 bases, with 5 bases sitting between them. The CDR3 contains 12 residues. CDR3 residues: CASSVVLGELFV. The CDR3 DNA follows: TGTGCCAGCAGCGTAGTACTAGGGGAGCTGTTTGTT.

In its sample, this clonotype was seen many times. The genes are TRBV20-1 and TRBJ2-7; 8 bases align to TRBD2. The CDR3 loop spans 16 amino acids. Germline CDR1 reads DFQATT; CDR2 reads SNEGSKA (reference sequence). With 4 bases clipped from V and 4 bases from J, the junction kept 15 bases outside the gene matches. CDR3 sequence (DNA): TGCAGTGCTACAGTGGCGGGGGGCGATAATCAGTACGAGCAGTACTTC. Its translation: CSATVAGGDNQYEQYF.

V is TRBV27 and J is TRBJ1-6, with D possibly being TRBD1 (6 bases). Trimming removed 4 bases from V and 9 bases from J, with 25 bases in between. This CDR3 has 18 amino acids. Germline values: CDR1 MNHEY, CDR2 SMNVEV (reference sequence). The CDR3 sequence: CASSSRDTWSLAVSPLHF. For the CDR3, the DNA is TGTGCCAGCAGTTCCCGGGACACATGGTCCCTAGCTGTTTCACCCCTCCACTTT.

This clonotype was counted many times. The chain combines TRBV7-8 with TRBJ2-2; D unresolved. This CDR3 has 12 residues. Trimming pared 4 bases from V and 3 bases from J, leaving 3 bases between. CDR1 is SGHVS, CDR2 FQNEAQ, per germline. CDR3 region: CASSSDTGELFF. The CDR3 nucleotides are TGTGCCAGCAGCTCTGACACCGGGGAGCTGTTTTTT.

The chain combines TRBV5-1 with TRBJ1-4; D is uncertain. CDR1 and CDR2 (germline): SGHRS, YFSETQ. This CDR3 region has 15 residues. V lost 0 bases to trimming and J lost 0 bases, with 6 bases between them. Written as DNA, the CDR3 is TGCGCCAGCAGCTTGGGGGCTACAACTAATGAAAAACTGTTTTTT. It specifies CASSLGATTNEKLFF.

The J gene is TRBJ1-3, the V gene TRBV5-8; D may be TRBD1 (5 bases). Germline CDR1 is SGHTS and CDR2 is YDEGEE. CDR3 length equals 15 residues. V lost 4 bases to trimming and J lost 0 bases, with 11 bases between them. The CDR3 is CASSRDFSSGNTIYF. The CDR3, as DNA: TGTGCCAGCAGCCGGGACTTCAGCTCTGGAAACACCATATATTTT.

This chain links TRBV3-1 with TRBJ2-3; the D is unclear. The J call is doubtful: the DNA matches TRBJ1-5 better. Germline-derived CDR1 and CDR2 are LGHDT and YNNKEL (reference sequence). The CDR3 runs 16 residues. The CDR3 here is CASSQDWAGYTDTQHF. As DNA, the CDR3 is TGTGCCAGCAGCCAAGATTGGGCAGGCTACACAGATACGCAGCATTTT.

This clonotype was detected ten times or more. The chain recombines TRBV5-1 with TRBJ2-1; 11 bases are a match to TRBD1. The CDR3 is 15 amino acids. Trimming at V came to 4 bases and at J to 4 bases, leaving 4 bases not matched to a gene. Germline lookup yields CDR1 SGHRS and CDR2 YFSETQ. The CDR3 nucleotides are TGCGCCAGCAGCGCCGGGACAGGGGGTTACAATGAGCAGTTCTTC. Protein: CASSAGTGGYNEQFF.